These T cell receptor beta chains were read from a single sample in a study of tumour-infiltrating T cells in Burkitt lymphoma. Only in-frame clones appear in the TCRdb table, and some are missing; sequencing was by immunoSEQ multiplex PCR. Counted here are several thousand clones, around 14% occurring once; the ten biggest clones make up about a fifth. The sample taken for sequencing was tumor tissue. Every receptor here comes from a human donor with Burkitt lymphoma. The CDR3 runs from the conserved cysteine through the conserved F or W. D genes are given only for firm matches. A clone size is listed for some rows: how often the clone was seen (once, few, many), or a class if it is expanded.

>NA|16|few|TRBV6-5|TRBJ2-1
CASSYFGSSSYNEQFF
TGTGCCAGCAGTTACTTCGGGTCCAGCTCCTACAATGAGCAGTTCTTC
>NA|15|NA|TRBV6-5|TRBJ1-2
CASSYLEGSQYGYTF
TGTGCCAGCAGTTACTTGGAGGGGTCTCAGTATGGCTACACCTTC
>TRBD1|16|few|TRBV11-2|TRBJ2-1
CASSLSQGAAYNEQFF
TGTGCCAGCAGCCTTTCACAGGGGGCGGCGTACAATGAGCAGTTCTTC
>NA|14|NA|TRBV5-4|TRBJ2-5
CASSFGLASETQYF
TGTGCCAGCAGCTTCGGGTTAGCCTCTGAGACCCAGTACTTC
>NA|13|few|TRBV29-1|TRBJ1-3
CSAGRGAGNTIYF
TGCAGCGCGGGGAGAGGGGCAGGAAACACCATATATTTT
>NA|13|few|TRBV10-3|TRBJ1-2
CAIRLSENYSYTF
TGTGCCATCAGGCTCTCAGAGAACTATAGCTACACCTTC
>NA|11|NA|TRBV27|TRBJ2-7
CASSDHYEQYF
TGTGCCAGCAGCGATCACTACGAGCAGTACTTC
>NA|17|large|TRBV9|TRBJ1-1
CASSPQGESGMNTEAFF
TGTGCCAGCAGCCCCCAAGGGGAGAGTGGCATGAACACTGAAGCTTTCTTT
>NA|14|few|TRBV21-1|TRBJ2-7
CASSKEAGRDEQYF
TGTGCCAGCAGCAAAGAGGCAGGGAGGGACGAGCAGTACTTC
>NA|14|NA|TRBV19|TRBJ1-1
CASSIRGRNTEAFF
TGTGCCAGTAGTATAAGAGGGAGGAACACTGAAGCTTTCTTT
>NA|11|NA|TRBV11-2|TRBJ2-1
CASSLKDEQFF
TGTGCCAGCAGCTTGAAAGATGAGCAGTTCTTC
>TRBD1|14|few|TRBV10-2|TRBJ1-5
CASSDAGGGQPQHF
TGCGCCAGCAGTGACGCAGGGGGCGGCCAGCCCCAGCATTTT
>NA|12|few|TRBV5-4|TRBJ2-1
CASSLVYNEQFF
TGTGCCAGCAGCTTGGTCTACAATGAGCAGTTCTTC
>NA|13|NA|TRBV5-1|TRBJ2-7
CASSSGGLVEQYF
TGCGCCAGCAGCTCTGGGGGTTTGGTCGAGCAGTACTTC
>NA|13|few|TRBV5-6|TRBJ2-7
CASGRGPTYEQYF
TGTGCCAGCGGCCGTGGACCAACCTACGAACAGTACTTC
>NA|10|NA|TRBV29-1|TRBJ2-1
CSVRVNEQFF
TGCAGCGTTAGGGTTAATGAGCAGTTCTTC
>TRBD2|14|NA|TRBV18|TRBJ2-3
CASTEREGGDTQYF
TGTGCCAGCACGGAGCGGGAGGGAGGAGATACGCAGTATTTT
>TRBD1|16|NA|TRBV9|TRBJ2-2
CASSPSGQGGTGELFF
TGTGCCAGCAGCCCCTCGGGACAGGGGGGCACCGGGGAGCTGTTTTTT
>TRBD2|15|few|TRBV5-4|TRBJ2-7
CASSVSTSGLNEQYF
TGTGCCAGCAGCGTATCAACTAGCGGGCTGAACGAGCAGTACTTC
>TRBD2|16|NA|TRBV7-9|TRBJ2-7
CASSSPTSGSSYEQYF
TGTGCCAGCAGCTCACCAACTAGCGGGAGTTCCTACGAGCAGTACTTC
>NA|11|NA|TRBV20-1|TRBJ1-1
CSAERNTEAFF
TGCAGTGCTGAGAGGAACACTGAAGCTTTCTTT
>TRBD2|17|few|TRBV5-1|TRBJ2-5
CASKVGTSGGAQETQYF
TGCGCCAGCAAAGTGGGGACTAGCGGGGGGGCACAAGAGACCCAGTACTTC
>TRBD1|15|NA|TRBV28|TRBJ1-5
CASRSNRGKGKPQHF
TGTGCCAGCAGATCCAACAGGGGGAAAGGAAAGCCCCAGCATTTT
>TRBD1|15|NA|TRBV5-1|TRBJ2-7
CASSEDSGQGYEQYF
TGCGCCAGCAGTGAAGACTCGGGACAGGGCTACGAGCAGTACTTC
>TRBD2|15|few|TRBV6-6|TRBJ2-1
CASKQRDSSYNEQFF
TGTGCCAGCAAACAGCGGGACTCATCCTACAATGAGCAGTTCTTC
>NA|13|few|TRBV29-1|TRBJ2-7
CSVHGATTYEQYF
TGCAGCGTTCATGGTGCGACTACCTACGAGCAGTACTTC
>TRBD1|16|few|TRBV7-9|TRBJ1-1
CASSPGQGKSITEAFF
TGTGCCAGCAGCCCGGGACAGGGGAAGTCGATCACTGAAGCTTTCTTT
>NA|20|few|TRBV15|TRBJ1-1
CATSRGGALFLESMNTEAFF
TGTGCCACCAGCAGAGGGGGGGCCCTATTCTTGGAATCCATGAACACTGAAGCTTTCTTT
>TRBD2|15|NA|TRBV2|TRBJ2-1
CASSFKRESLREQFF
TGTGCCAGCAGTTTCAAGCGGGAGAGTTTACGTGAGCAGTTCTTC
>NA|16|few|TRBV9|TRBJ1-1
CASSVTGGIVNTEAFF
TGTGCCAGCAGCGTTACGGGGGGCATCGTCAACACTGAAGCTTTCTTT
>NA|17|few|TRBV11-2|TRBJ2-1
CASSLKPRVSSYNEQFF
TGTGCCAGCAGCCTCAAACCGCGGGTAAGCTCCTACAATGAGCAGTTCTTC
>NA|15|few|TRBV6-5|TRBJ1-1
CASSPRHIMNTEAFF
TGTGCCAGCAGTCCCAGACATATCATGAACACTGAAGCTTTCTTT
>NA|13|few|TRBV9|TRBJ2-7
CASSAGAIHEQYF
TGTGCCAGCAGCGCTGGGGCGATCCACGAGCAGTACTTC
>TRBD1|16|NA|TRBV28|TRBJ2-5
CASSLAGTGGVETQYF
TGTGCCAGCAGTCTCGCCGGGACAGGGGGCGTCGAGACCCAGTACTTC
>NA|12|few|TRBV29-1|TRBJ2-1
CSVEPENNEQFF
TGCAGCGTTGAGCCGGAAAACAATGAGCAGTTCTTC
>TRBD2|18|NA|TRBV30|TRBJ2-3
CAWSVGLAGVLFSDTQYF
TGTGCCTGGAGTGTAGGGCTAGCGGGAGTTCTCTTTTCGGATACGCAGTATTTT
>TRBD2|17|NA|TRBV11-2|TRBJ2-5
CASSLGVSAGPVGTQYF
TGTGCCAGCAGCTTAGGGGTGTCAGCGGGACCTGTGGGGACCCAGTACTTC
>NA|12|NA|TRBV7-2|TRBJ2-1
CASKGSFNEQFF
TGTGCCAGCAAGGGTTCTTTTAATGAGCAGTTCTTC
>NA|15|few|TRBV2|TRBJ1-3
CASSETRGRGNTIYF
TGTGCCAGCAGTGAAACACGGGGCAGGGGAAACACCATATATTTT
>TRBD2|16|few|TRBV7-8|TRBJ2-2
CASSPIAGGPSGELFF
TGTGCCAGCAGCCCAATAGCGGGAGGGCCTAGCGGGGAGCTGTTTTTT